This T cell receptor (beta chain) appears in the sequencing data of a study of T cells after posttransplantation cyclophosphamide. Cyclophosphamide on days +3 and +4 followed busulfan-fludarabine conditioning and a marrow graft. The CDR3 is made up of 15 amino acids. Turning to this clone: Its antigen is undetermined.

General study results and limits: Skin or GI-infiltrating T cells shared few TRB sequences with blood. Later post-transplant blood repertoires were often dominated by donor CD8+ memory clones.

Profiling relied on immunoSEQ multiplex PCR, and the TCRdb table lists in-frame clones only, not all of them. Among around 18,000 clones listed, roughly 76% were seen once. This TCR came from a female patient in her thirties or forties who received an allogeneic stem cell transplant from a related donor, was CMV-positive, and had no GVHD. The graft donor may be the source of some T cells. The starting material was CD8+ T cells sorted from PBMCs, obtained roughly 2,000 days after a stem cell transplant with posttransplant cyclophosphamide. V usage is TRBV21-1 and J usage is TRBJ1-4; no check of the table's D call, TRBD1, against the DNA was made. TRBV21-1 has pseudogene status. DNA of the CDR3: TGTGCCAGCAGCCCCCAGGACAGGGCCAATGAAAAACTGTTTTTT. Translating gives CASSPQDRANEKLFF.